This T cell receptor (beta chain) was retrieved from a study of blood T cells in healthy people across ages. Study results and limitations: Estimated diversity across one million T cells was deemed an underestimate. A strong correlation was seen between TCR beta diversity and naive T cell percentage.

A remark on this clonotype: The antigen remains undetermined. This CDR3 is missing its conserved last phenylalanine or tryptophan, likely due to a read error.

CDR1 and CDR2 from the germline V gene are LGHNA and YNFKEQ. Trimming took 1 base from V and 4 from J, leaving 10 bases between them. The CDR3 contains 14 residues. A sample-barcoded 5' primer and a J-beta primer mix were used in a second PCR of about 7 to 12 cycles. TCRdb analysed the 5' RACE reads with MiXCR anew, one entry per CDR3 protein. The sample records 1.8 million or so distinct CDR3 sequences, approximately 39% being singletons. The source material was blood. The rearrangement links TRBV4-2 to TRBJ1-1, with D perhaps TRBD1 (5 bases). The sequence was collected from a human donor in good health. The CDR3 DNA reads as TGTGCCAGCAGCCAAGGGAAGGGGAGCACTGAAGCTTTCTCT. Amino acids: CASSQGKGSTEAFS.